These 25 T cell receptor beta chains were sequenced from one sample in a study of CD8+CD57+ T cells in acquired aplastic anemia. Genomic DNA was employed as the template in profiling TCR beta VDJ and CDR3. TCRdb itself ran the reads through MiXCR, one entry per CDR3 protein. The table includes just over 400,000 distinct CDR3 sequences, about two thirds detected once. The sequencing sample was made of sorted CD4+, CD8+, or CD8+CD57+ T cells (not recorded which) from PBMCs. The receptors derive from a human donor in good health, serving as a control.

This sequence joins TRBV2 and TRBJ1-6; D might be TRBD1 (5 bases). This CDR3 is 14 amino acids long. Germline V gene lookup returns CDR1 SNHLY and CDR2 FYNNEI. Trimming shortened V by 5 bases and J by 10 bases, and 15 bases separated the two germline ends. The CDR3 reads CASSPGQGQSPLHF. The CDR3, as DNA: TGTGCCAGCAGTCCGGGGCAGGGCCAATCACCCCTCCACTTT.

The chain has TRBV10-3 and TRBJ2-5; TRBD2 is a possible D gene (6 bases). V was trimmed by 4 bases and J by 2 bases, leaving 11 bases between them. The CDR3 loop spans 14 amino acids. Germline CDR1 and CDR2: ENHRY and SYGVKD. The CDR3 bases are TGTGCCATCAGTGTGTCAGGGAGGCAAGAGACCCAGTACTTC. Amino acids: CAISVSGRQETQYF.

This rearrangement joins TRBV5-5 to TRBJ2-5; 8 nucleotides align to TRBD1. V dropped 7 bases and J dropped 5; count of bases not matched to a gene: 13. Germline V lookup: CDR1 SGHKS, CDR2 YYEKEE (reference sequence). The CDR3 length is 15 residues. The CDR3 loop is CASGVGQGARETQYF. The CDR3 nucleotides read TGTGCCAGCGGCGTTGGGCAGGGGGCGCGGGAGACCCAGTACTTC.

On this clonotype itself: A read error may account for a junction end that differs from germline. The CDR3 nucleotides read TGTGCCAGCAGCTCCTACAATACAGACACCTATGGCTACACCTGG. Protein sequence: CASSSYNTDTYGYTW. V is TRBV10-3 and J is TRBJ1-2; no reliable D call. The CDR3 is 15 residues long. Per germline, CDR1 ENHRY and CDR2 SYGVKD.

Only one count was recorded for this clonotype. The chain is built from TRBV6-1 and TRBJ1-5, with a possible D match to TRBD1 (5 bases). The V end was cut by 6 bases, the J end by 2 bases, with 17 bases between. Germline assignment: CDR1 MNHNS and CDR2 SASEGT. The CDR3 is 16 amino acids. Here the CDR3 reads CASRTTTGAGNQPQHF. The DNA of the CDR3 is TGTGCCAGCAGGACCACCACCGGGGCGGGCAATCAGCCCCAGCATTTT.

V and J are TRBV10-3 and TRBJ1-2; no definite D call. Trimming took 0 bases from V and 5 from J, leaving 16 bases between them. CDR3 length: 16 amino acids. The germline V gene encodes CDR1 ENHRY and CDR2 SYGVKD. CDR3 DNA: TGTGCCATCAGTGAGTCGCCTGGACGGACTTTTTATGGCTACACCTTC. As protein: CAISESPGRTFYGYTF.

This clonotype was observed a handful of times. The chain combines TRBV24-1 with TRBJ2-5; no definite D call. This CDR3 comprises 15 residues. V dropped 2 bases and J dropped 1 base, with 10 bases sitting between them. CDR1 and CDR2 (germline): KGHDR, SFDVKD. The CDR3: CATSDSAHIQETQYF. In nucleotides, the CDR3 is TGTGCCACCAGTGATTCAGCGCACATCCAAGAGACCCAGTACTTC.

Ten or more counts support this clonotype. The V gene is TRBV6-5, the J gene TRBJ2-5, with D possibly matching TRBD2 (6 bases). V was clipped by 0 bases and J by 5 bases, with 7 bases between them. Germline CDR1 reads MNHEY; CDR2 reads SVGAGI. CDR3 length equals 13 residues. The CDR3 DNA reads TGTGCCAGCAGTTACTCGCGGGGTGAGACCCAGTACTTC. It specifies CASSYSRGETQYF.

The chain carries TRBV7-2 and TRBJ2-5; D is perhaps TRBD2 (5 bases). CDR1 is SGHTA, CDR2 FQGNSA, per germline. V shed 5 bases and J shed 11 bases, with 24 bases lying between them. The CDR3 spans 15 residues. This CDR3 reads CASSRAGEGPDTQYF. In DNA, the CDR3 is TGTGCCAGCAGCCGAGCCGGCGAGGGCCCAGATACGCAGTACTTC.

The chain combines TRBV19 with TRBJ2-5, with 7 bases fitting TRBD2. CDR3 size: 15 residues. The germline CDR1 and CDR2 sequences are LNHDA and SQIVND (reference sequence). V was pared by 7 bases and J by 4 bases, with 12 bases of the junction left unmatched. The CDR3 spells CASTPVGGSAETQYF. As DNA, the CDR3 is TGTGCCAGTACCCCAGTAGGCGGGAGCGCAGAGACCCAGTACTTC.

Note on this clonotype: One junction end disagrees with the germline gene, perhaps due to a read error. The J gene is TRBJ1-6, the V gene TRBV14; a possible D gene is TRBD1 (6 bases). Germline V CDR1 and CDR2: SGHDN, FVKESK. This CDR3 has 14 residues. CDR3 sequence reads: CASSQDRGNSPLHF. In DNA, the CDR3 is TGTGCCAGCAGCCAAGACAGGGGTAATTCGCCCCTCCACTTT.

The CDR3 protein is CASSLDQRGFYNEQFF. Written as DNA, the CDR3 is TGTGCCAGCAGCTTAGACCAGCGGGGGTTCTACAATGAGCAGTTCTTC. The chain couples TRBV11-2 to TRBJ2-1; 8 bases fit TRBD2. The germline CDR1 and CDR2 sequences are SGHAT and FQNNGV. V was clipped by 0 bases and J by 3 bases; unmatched bases: 4. This CDR3 comprises 16 residues.

For this clonotype: Germline is not matched at one junction end, which may reflect a read error. The chain joins TRBV7-9 to TRBJ2-7, with D perhaps matching TRBD2 (6 bases). Germline lookup yields CDR1 SEHNR and CDR2 FQNEAQ (reference sequence). This CDR3 region has 14 residues. CDR3 nucleotide sequence: TGTGCCACCAGCAGATCCGGCGGGGCCCGTGAGCAGTACTTC. It translates to CATSRSGGAREQYF.

Note on this clonotype: A read error is possible here, since a much larger clone lies one base away. The CDR3 does not close with the conserved phenylalanine or tryptophan, likely indicating a read error. The chain recombines TRBV6-1 with TRBJ1-1; the D is unclear. From germline, CDR1 is MNHNS and CDR2 SASEGT. V was cut by 7 bases and J by 10 bases, with 16 bases left in between. The CDR3 extends over 12 amino acids. CDR3 coding DNA: TGTGCCAGCAAACCTCCGGGAGGACGAGCTTTCCTT. Protein sequence: CASKPPGGRAFL.

Remarks on this clonotype: The conserved phenylalanine or tryptophan normally closing the CDR3 is absent here, so this likely arose from a read error. It is unclear where the CDR3 begins or ends on the DNA, so no DNA is shown, and the CDR3 is as TCRdb lists it. The rearrangement links TRBV7-2 to TRBJ2-7. Ends included, the CDR3 has 13 residues. Germline V gene lookup returns CDR1 SGHTA and CDR2 FQGNSA. This CDR3 reads CASSLVAGEAFFL.

The chain has TRBV20-1 and TRBJ2-7; D not certain. This CDR3 is built from 16 residues. Germline values: CDR1 DFQATT, CDR2 SNEGSKA (reference sequence). With 7 bases removed from V and 4 bases from J, the gap between germline ends came to 26 bases. CDR3 loop: CSVLTSSLSRRYEQYF. CDR3 in DNA: TGCAGTGTTTTGACATCCAGCCTCTCCAGGCGTTACGAGCAGTACTTC.

This clonotype has only one observation. The chain links TRBV11-1 to TRBJ1-6; 7 bases align to TRBD1. V trimming: 4 bases; J trimming: 7 bases; junction bases outside the gene matches: 7. The CDR3 is 15 amino acids. The germline V gene has CDR1 SGHAT and CDR2 FQDESV (reference sequence). DNA for the CDR3: TGTGCCAGCAGCTGGTCGGGGACAGAAAATTCACCCCTCCACTTT. Its translation: CASSWSGTENSPLHF.

The genes are TRBV2 and TRBJ2-3; a weak D match, TRBD2 (7 bases). The CDR3 is 11 residues long. From germline, CDR1 is SNHLY and CDR2 FYNNEI. The CDR3 DNA reads TGTGCAGGGGGGGGCAAAGATACGCAGTATTTT. Protein sequence: CAGGGKDTQYF.

Turning to this clonotype: The CDR3 ends on some other residue instead of the conserved phenylalanine or tryptophan, so this is likely a read error. No DNA is shown, since the ends of the CDR3 on it are uncertain; the CDR3 is the one TCRdb lists. The genes are TRBV2 and TRBJ1-2. The CDR3 is 16 amino acids in total, end residues counted. CDR1 is SNHLY and CDR2 is FYNNEI in the germline V gene. CDR3 region: CASSWSSPETQYGDPV.

As regards this clonotype: A junction boundary mismatches the germline segment, possibly from a read error. This chain connects TRBV19 to TRBJ1-2, with 9 positions matching TRBD1. Germline V gene lookup returns CDR1 LNHDA and CDR2 SQIVND (reference sequence). The CDR3 is 17 residues long. CDR3 bases: TGTGCCAGTAGTACCGGACAGGGGATTTTAGGTAATCAGCCCCAGCCCTTC. Protein: CASSTGQGILGNQPQPF.

V usage is TRBV20-1 and J usage is TRBJ2-3; D is undetermined. This CDR3 spans 14 amino acids. Germline-derived CDR1 and CDR2 are DFQATT and SNEGSKA (reference sequence). The ends were cut back, 7 bases at V and 2 bases at J, with 16 bases in the middle. CDR3 sequence: CSVWSRGTTDTQYF. DNA of the CDR3: TGCAGTGTTTGGTCCCGAGGCACCACAGATACGCAGTATTTT.

The chain uses TRBV5-1 and TRBJ2-7, with 13 bases aligning to TRBD2. The length of the CDR3 is 16 residues. Germline V gene data show CDR1 as SGHRS and CDR2 as YFSETQ. V trimming: 4 bases; J trimming: 2 bases; junction bases outside the gene matches: 6. The CDR3 bases are TGCGCCAGCAGCAGGACTAGCGGGGGACCAACCTACGAGCAGTACTTC. Translation gives CASSRTSGGPTYEQYF. The full variable domain, in which reference TRBV5-1 and TRBJ2-7 provide the parts outside the CDR3, is KAGVTQTPRYLIKTRGQQVTLSCSPISGHRSVSWYQQTPGQGLQFLFEYFSETQRNKGNFPGRFSGRQFSNSRSEMNVSTLELGDSALYLCASSRTSGGPTYEQYFGPGTRLTVT.

The table lists this clonotype with many counts. The chain is built from TRBV5-1 and TRBJ1-1; D perhaps matches TRBD1 (5 bases). V was clipped by 5 bases and J by 3 bases, with 8 bases between them. The CDR3 is 12 residues long. Looked up from germline, CDR1 is SGHRS and CDR2 is YFSETQ. This CDR3 reads CASRGEYTEAFF. The CDR3 nucleotides read TGCGCCAGCAGGGGGGAGTACACTGAAGCTTTCTTT.

Notes on this clonotype: At one boundary the junction diverges from the germline segment, which might be a read error. The rearrangement uses TRBV2 and TRBJ1-5; D is uncertain. This CDR3 contains 13 residues. Germline CDR1 reads SNHLY; CDR2 reads FYNNEI. CDR3 in DNA: TGTGCCAGCAGTGAAAGGGCTAGGGCGATCAATGATTTT. It translates to CASSERARAINDF.

This chain links TRBV7-2 with TRBJ2-3, with D tentatively TRBD2 (6 bases). The CDR3 sequence is 17 residues long. The germline V gene has CDR1 SGHTA and CDR2 FQGNSA. Trimming left V 0 bases short and J 2 bases short, with 15 bases between. CDR3 loop: CASSLALAAGLTDTQYF. As DNA, the CDR3 is TGTGCCAGCAGCTTAGCGTTGGCGGCGGGACTCACAGATACGCAGTATTTT.